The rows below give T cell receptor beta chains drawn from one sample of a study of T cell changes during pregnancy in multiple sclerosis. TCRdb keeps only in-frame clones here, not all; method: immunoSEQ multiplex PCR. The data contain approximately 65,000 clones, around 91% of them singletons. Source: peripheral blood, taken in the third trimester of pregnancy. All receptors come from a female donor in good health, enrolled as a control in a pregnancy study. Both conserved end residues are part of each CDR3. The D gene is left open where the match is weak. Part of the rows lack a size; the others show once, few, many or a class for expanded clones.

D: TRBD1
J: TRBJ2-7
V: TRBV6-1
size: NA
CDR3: CASRVTGTGDHEQYF
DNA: TGTGCCAGCAGGGTTACGGGGACAGGGGACCACGAGCAGTACTTC

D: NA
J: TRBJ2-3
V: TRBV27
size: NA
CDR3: CASSLPRSTDTQYF
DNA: TGTGCCAGCAGTTTACCGAGGAGCACAGATACGCAGTATTTT

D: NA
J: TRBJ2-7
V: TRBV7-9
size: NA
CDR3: CASSLLQASSYEQYF
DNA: TGTGCCAGCAGCTTACTCCAGGCGAGCTCCTACGAGCAGTACTTC

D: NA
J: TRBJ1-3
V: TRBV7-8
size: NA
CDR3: CASSLVSGNTIYF
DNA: TGTGCCAGCAGCTTAGTATCTGGAAACACCATATATTTT

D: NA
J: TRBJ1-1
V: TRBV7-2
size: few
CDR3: CASSTGLGAGTEAFF
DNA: TGTGCCAGCAGCACCGGTCTGGGGGCCGGAACTGAAGCTTTCTTT

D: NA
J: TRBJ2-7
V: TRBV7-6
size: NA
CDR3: CASSPLGQSQYF
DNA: TGTGCCAGCAGCCCACTGGGACAATCGCAGTACTTC

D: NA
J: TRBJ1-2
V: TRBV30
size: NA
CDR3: CACSLMRGRGYTF
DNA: TGTGCCTGTTCCCTCATGCGGGGACGCGGCTACACCTTC

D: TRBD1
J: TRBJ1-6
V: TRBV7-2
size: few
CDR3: CASSSGTGSSPLHF
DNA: TGTGCCAGCAGCTCCGGGACAGGGTCTTCACCCCTCCACTTT

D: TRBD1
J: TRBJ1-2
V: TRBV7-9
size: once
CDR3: CASSPRDRESYGYTF
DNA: TGTGCCAGCAGCCCGAGGGACAGGGAGTCCTATGGCTACACCTTC

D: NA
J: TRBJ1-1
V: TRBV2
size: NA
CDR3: CASSDPWEWGTEAFF
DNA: TGTGCCAGCAGTGACCCCTGGGAGTGGGGCACTGAAGCTTTCTTT

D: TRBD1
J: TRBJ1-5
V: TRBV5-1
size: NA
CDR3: CASSPTGLNQPQHF
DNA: TGCGCCAGCAGCCCGACAGGGCTTAATCAGCCCCAGCATTTT

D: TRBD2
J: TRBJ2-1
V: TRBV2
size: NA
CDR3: CASTPKPGLAGAEQFF
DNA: TGTGCCAGCACTCCGAAGCCGGGACTAGCGGGGGCCGAGCAGTTCTTC

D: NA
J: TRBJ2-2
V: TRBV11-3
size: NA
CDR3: CASRPQVGGELFF
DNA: TGTGCCAGCAGGCCACAGGTCGGCGGGGAGCTGTTTTTT

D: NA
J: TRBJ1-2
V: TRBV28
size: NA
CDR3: CASSLVQGGAGYTF
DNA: TGTGCCAGCAGTTTGGTCCAGGGTGGTGCTGGCTACACCTTC

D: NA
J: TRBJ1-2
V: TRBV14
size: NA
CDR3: CASSQGGRAGYTF
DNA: TGTGCCAGCAGCCAAGGGGGGCGGGCTGGCTACACCTTC

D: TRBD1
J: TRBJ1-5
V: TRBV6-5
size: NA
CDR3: CASRPDRASDQPQHF
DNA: TGTGCCAGCCGACCAGACAGGGCTTCGGATCAGCCCCAGCATTTT

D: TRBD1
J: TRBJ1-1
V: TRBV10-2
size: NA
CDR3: CATSPGQGRGNTEAFF
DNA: TGCGCCACTTCCCCGGGACAGGGGAGGGGTAACACTGAAGCTTTCTTT

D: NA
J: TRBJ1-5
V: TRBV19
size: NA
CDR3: CASNPDINRPQHF
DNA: TGTGCCAGTAACCCGGACATCAATCGGCCCCAGCATTTT

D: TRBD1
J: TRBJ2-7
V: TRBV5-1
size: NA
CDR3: CASSLTAGTASYEQYF
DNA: TGCGCCAGCAGCTTGACTGCCGGGACAGCATCCTACGAGCAGTACTTC

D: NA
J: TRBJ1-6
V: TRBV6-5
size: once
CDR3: CASSYSERSPLHF
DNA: TGTGCCAGCAGTTACTCGGAGCGGTCACCCCTCCACTTT

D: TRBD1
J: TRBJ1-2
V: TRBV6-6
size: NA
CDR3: CASSPKQDRANYGYTF
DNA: TGTGCCAGCAGCCCAAAACAGGACAGGGCGAACTATGGCTACACCTTC

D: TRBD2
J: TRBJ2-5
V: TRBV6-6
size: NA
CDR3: CASSATSGGLETQYF
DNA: TGTGCCAGCTCTGCTACTAGCGGGGGATTGGAGACCCAGTACTTC

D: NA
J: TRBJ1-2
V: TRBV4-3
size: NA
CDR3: CASSQEPKQVGYGYTF
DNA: TGCGCCAGCAGCCAAGAACCAAAACAGGTGGGATATGGCTACACCTTC

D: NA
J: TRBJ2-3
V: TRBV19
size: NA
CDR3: CASSIVGTDTQYF
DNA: TGTGCCAGTAGTATTGTCGGCACAGATACGCAGTATTTT

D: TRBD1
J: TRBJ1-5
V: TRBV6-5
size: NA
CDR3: CASSNTGVRRQPQHF
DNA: TGTGCCAGCAGCAATACAGGGGTAAGGAGGCAGCCCCAGCATTTT

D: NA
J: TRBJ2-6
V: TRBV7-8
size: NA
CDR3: CASSSQGGGANVLTF
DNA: TGTGCCAGCAGCTCACAGGGCGGTGGGGCCAACGTCCTGACTTTC

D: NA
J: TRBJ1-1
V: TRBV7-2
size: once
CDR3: CASSLVGVNTEAFF
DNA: TGTGCCAGCAGCTTAGTCGGAGTAAACACTGAAGCTTTCTTT

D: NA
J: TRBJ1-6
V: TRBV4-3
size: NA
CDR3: CASSQLLEPGNSPLHF
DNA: TGCGCCAGCAGCCAACTATTGGAACCGGGGAATTCACCCCTCCACTTT

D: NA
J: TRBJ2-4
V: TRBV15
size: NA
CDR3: CATSRFGTSLNIQYF
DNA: TGTGCCACCAGCAGGTTTGGGACATCCCTAAACATTCAGTACTTC

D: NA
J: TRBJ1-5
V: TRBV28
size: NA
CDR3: CASSSSGSNQPQHF
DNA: TGTGCCAGCAGCTCATCAGGGTCCAATCAGCCCCAGCATTTT

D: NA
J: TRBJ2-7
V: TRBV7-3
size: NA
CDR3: CASSRGYYEQYF
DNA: TGTGCCAGCAGCAGAGGATATTACGAGCAGTACTTC

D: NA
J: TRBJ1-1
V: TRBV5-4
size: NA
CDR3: CASSKGEGAFF
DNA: TGTGCCAGCAGCAAAGGGGAGGGAGCTTTCTTT

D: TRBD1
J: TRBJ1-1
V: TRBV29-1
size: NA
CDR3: CSAYQPGQGGVTNTEAFF
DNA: TGCAGCGCATACCAGCCGGGACAGGGAGGGGTAACGAACACTGAAGCTTTCTTT

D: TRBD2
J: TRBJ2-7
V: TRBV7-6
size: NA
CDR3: CASSPRTRSYEQYF
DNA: TGTGCCAGCAGCCCCCGGACTAGATCCTACGAGCAGTACTTC

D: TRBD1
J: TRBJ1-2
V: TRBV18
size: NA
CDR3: CASSEGAHNYGYTF
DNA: TGTGCCAGCTCCGAGGGGGCTCATAACTATGGCTACACCTTC

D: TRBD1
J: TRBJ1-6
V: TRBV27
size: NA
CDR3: CASSLDRDRPPLHF
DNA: TGTGCCAGCAGTCTGGACCGGGACAGGCCACCCCTCCACTTT

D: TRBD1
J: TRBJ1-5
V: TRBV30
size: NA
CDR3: CAWTGQGGQPQHF
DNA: TGTGCCTGGACGGGACAGGGCGGTCAGCCCCAGCATTTT

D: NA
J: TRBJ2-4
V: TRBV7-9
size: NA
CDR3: CASSSHGIAKNIQYF
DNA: TGTGCCAGCAGCTCCCACGGGATAGCCAAAAACATTCAGTACTTC

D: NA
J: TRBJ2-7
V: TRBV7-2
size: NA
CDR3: CASSGRISVEQYF
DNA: TGTGCCAGCAGTGGCCGTATCTCAGTCGAGCAGTACTTC

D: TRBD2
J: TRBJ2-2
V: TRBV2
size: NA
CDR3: CANRGGNTGELFF
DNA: TGTGCCAACCGGGGGGGGAACACCGGGGAGCTGTTTTTT

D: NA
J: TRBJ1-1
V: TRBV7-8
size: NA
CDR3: CASSLMGLTLTEAFF
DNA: TGTGCCAGCAGCCTAATGGGACTTACCCTCACTGAAGCTTTCTTT

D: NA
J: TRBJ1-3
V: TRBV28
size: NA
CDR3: CASSTPRRGTGNTIYF
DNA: TGTGCCAGCAGTACCCCAAGGAGAGGGACTGGAAACACCATATATTTT

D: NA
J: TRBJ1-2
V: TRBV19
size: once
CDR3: CASTSMGGTDYGYTF
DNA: TGTGCCAGTACCTCAATGGGGGGAACCGACTATGGCTACACCTTC

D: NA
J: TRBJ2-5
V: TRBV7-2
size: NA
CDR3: CASAGRFTETQYF
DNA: TGTGCCAGCGCCGGTCGGTTCACGGAGACCCAGTACTTC

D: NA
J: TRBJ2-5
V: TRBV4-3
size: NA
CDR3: CASSQDRLYQETQYF
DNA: TGCGCCAGCAGCCAAGATAGACTGTACCAAGAGACCCAGTACTTC

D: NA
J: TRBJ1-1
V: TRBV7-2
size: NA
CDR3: CASTSRGGFYMNTEAFF
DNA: TGTGCCAGCACATCTCGGGGGGGGTTCTACATGAACACTGAAGCTTTCTTT

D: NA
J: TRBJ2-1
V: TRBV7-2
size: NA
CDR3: CASSSSGMYEQFF
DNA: TGTGCCAGCAGCTCGTCAGGGATGTATGAGCAGTTCTTC

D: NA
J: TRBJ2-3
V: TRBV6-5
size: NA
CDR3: CASSRTGGSQYF
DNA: TGTGCCAGCAGCAGAACCGGGGGATCGCAGTATTTT

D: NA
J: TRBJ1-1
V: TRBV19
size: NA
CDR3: CASSVPGVTEAFF
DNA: TGTGCCAGTAGTGTCCCAGGGGTGACTGAAGCTTTCTTT

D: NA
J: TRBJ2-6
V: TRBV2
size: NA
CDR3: CAGATAGANVLTF
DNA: TGTGCCGGGGCTACGGCGGGGGCCAACGTCCTGACTTTC

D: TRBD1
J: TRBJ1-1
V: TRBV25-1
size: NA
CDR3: CASGETGGADEAFF
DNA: TGTGCCAGCGGGGAGACAGGGGGCGCCGATGAAGCTTTCTTT

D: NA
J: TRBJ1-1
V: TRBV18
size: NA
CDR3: CASSPPVRTEAFF
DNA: TGTGCCAGCTCACCCCCCGTCCGGACTGAAGCTTTCTTT

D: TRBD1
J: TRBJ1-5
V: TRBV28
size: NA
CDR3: CASSRGQDSNQPQHF
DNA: TGTGCCAGCAGCCGGGGACAGGATAGCAATCAGCCCCAGCATTTT

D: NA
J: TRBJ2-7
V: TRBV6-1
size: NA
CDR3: CAARAGGNEQYF
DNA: TGTGCCGCCCGAGCAGGGGGGAACGAGCAGTACTTC